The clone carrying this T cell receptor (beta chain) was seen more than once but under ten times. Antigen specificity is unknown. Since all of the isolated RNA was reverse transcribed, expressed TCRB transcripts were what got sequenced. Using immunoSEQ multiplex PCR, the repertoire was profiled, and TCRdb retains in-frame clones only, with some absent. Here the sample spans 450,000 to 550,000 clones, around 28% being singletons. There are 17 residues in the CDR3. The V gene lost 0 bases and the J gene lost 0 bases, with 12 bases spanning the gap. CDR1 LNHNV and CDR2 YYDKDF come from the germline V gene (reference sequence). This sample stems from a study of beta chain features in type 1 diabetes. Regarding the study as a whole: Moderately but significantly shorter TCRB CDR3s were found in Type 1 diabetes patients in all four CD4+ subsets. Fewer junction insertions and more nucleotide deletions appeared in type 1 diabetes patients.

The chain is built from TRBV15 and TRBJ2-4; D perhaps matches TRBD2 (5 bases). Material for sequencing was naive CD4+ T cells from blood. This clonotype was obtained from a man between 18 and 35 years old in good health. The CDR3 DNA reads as TGTGCCACCAGCAGAGATCTCGGCGGGCTAGCCAAAAACATTCAGTACTTC. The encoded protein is CATSRDLGGLAKNIQYF.